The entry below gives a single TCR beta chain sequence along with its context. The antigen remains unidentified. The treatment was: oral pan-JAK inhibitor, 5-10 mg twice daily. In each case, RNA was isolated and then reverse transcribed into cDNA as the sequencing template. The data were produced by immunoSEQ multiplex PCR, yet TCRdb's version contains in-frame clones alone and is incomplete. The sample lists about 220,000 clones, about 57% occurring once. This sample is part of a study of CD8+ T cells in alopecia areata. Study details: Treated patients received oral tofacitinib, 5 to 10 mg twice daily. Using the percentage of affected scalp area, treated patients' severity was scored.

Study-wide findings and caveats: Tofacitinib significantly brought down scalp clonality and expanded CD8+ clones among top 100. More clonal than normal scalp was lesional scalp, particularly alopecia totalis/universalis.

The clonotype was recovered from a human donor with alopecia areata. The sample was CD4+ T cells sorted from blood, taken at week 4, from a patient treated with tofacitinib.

The CDR3 loop is CASSLGRNTEAFF. DNA for the CDR3: TGTGCCAGCAGCTTGGGCAGGAACACTGAAGCTTTCTTT. The chain uses TRBV5-6 and TRBJ1-1, with D uncertain. Germline-derived CDR1 and CDR2 are SGHDT and YYEEEE. The CDR3 is 13 amino acids. V was cut by 0 bases and J by 1 base, with 4 bases left in between.